The sequence of this T cell receptor beta chain was determined in a study of blood T cell repertoires in COVID-19. Study at large: Sample material is recorded as cDNA or gDNA derived from T cells, B-cell-depleted T cells, or PBMCs.

Authors' processing steps: Scientists estimated how many nucleated cells there were by amplifying reference gene primers. Generated by immunoSEQ multiplex PCR, the TCRdb table keeps only in-frame clones and is missing some. V and J calls plus clone size are reproduced from that table; the DNA served to infer D and trimming. The repertoire has roughly 400,000 clones, around nine tenths of them found once; the top ten carry roughly 9.4%. Donors were grouped by their self-reported clinical history. Two negative PCRs, clearance, or symptom resolution had been documented for recovered Cohort 3 donors. The source is a woman in her forties or fifties who had recovered from COVID-19. Material: PBMCs or T cells enriched from blood (not recorded which).

The CDR3 here is CASSLPGTGPGGYTF. DNA for the CDR3: TGTGCCAGCAGCTTGCCGGGGACAGGTCCGGGTGGCTACACCTTC. The chain couples TRBV5-6 to TRBJ1-2; 8 bases agree with TRBD1. Germline V gene sequence: CDR1 SGHDT, CDR2 YYEEEE. The CDR3 covers 15 residues. Trimming cost V 1 base and J 7 bases; bases outside gene matches: 9.